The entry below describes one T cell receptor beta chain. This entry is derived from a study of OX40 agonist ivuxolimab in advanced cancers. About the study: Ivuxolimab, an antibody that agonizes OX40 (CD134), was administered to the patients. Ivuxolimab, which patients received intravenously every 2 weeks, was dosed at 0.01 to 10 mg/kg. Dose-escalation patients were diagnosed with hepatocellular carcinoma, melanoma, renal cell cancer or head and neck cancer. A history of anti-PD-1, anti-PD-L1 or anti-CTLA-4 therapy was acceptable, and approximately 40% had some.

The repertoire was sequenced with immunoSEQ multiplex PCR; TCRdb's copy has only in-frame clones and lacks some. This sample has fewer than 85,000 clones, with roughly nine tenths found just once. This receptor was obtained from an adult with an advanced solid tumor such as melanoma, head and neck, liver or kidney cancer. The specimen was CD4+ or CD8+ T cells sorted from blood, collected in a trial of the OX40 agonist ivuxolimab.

CDR3 loop: CASQSGWGETQYF. The CDR3 DNA reads TGTGCCTCCCAAAGTGGCTGGGGGGAGACCCAGTACTTC. The chain couples TRBV19 to TRBJ2-5, with D perhaps given as TRBD1 or TRBD2 (5 bases each). Germline lookup yields CDR1 LNHDA and CDR2 SQIVND (reference sequence). The CDR3 consists of 13 residues. With 11 bases removed from V and 5 bases from J, the gap between germline ends came to 18 bases.